These 28 T cell receptor beta chains came from one sample sequenced in a study of Ad26.COV2.S vaccination and SARS-CoV-2 variants. Treatment indicated: roughly 18 received Ad26.COV2.S at low or high dose, single or two shots; roughly 5 received placebo; per-sample allocation not given. Sampling took place 63 days after the first vaccine or placebo injection. TCRdb keeps only in-frame clones here, not all; method: immunoSEQ multiplex PCR. The table includes some 250,000 clones, roughly 90% detected once. Source: peripheral blood, taken in a trial of Ad26.COV2.S vaccine versus placebo. These receptors all stem from a person aged 18-60 years who received the Ad26.COV2.S COVID-19 vaccine or a placebo.

This clone was seen once. This chain links TRBV9 with TRBJ2-3; D might be TRBD1 or TRBD2, each matching 5 bases. The germline V gene has CDR1 SGDLS and CDR2 YYNGEE. The CDR3 totals 15 residues. Trimming removed 1 base from V and 4 bases from J, with 13 bases in between. The CDR3 loop is CASSVYGEGADTQYF. In DNA, the CDR3 is TGTGCCAGCAGCGTATACGGGGAAGGGGCAGATACGCAGTATTTT.

The chain employs TRBV29-1 and TRBJ2-1, with TRBD1 as a possible D gene (5 bases). Between the trimmed V and J ends, which lost 8 bases and 7 bases, there was a span of 15 bases. The CDR3 is made up of 12 amino acids. CDR1 and CDR2 from the germline V gene are SQVTM and ANQGSEA. The CDR3 sequence is CSLSRQPNEQFF. The CDR3 DNA is TGCAGCCTAAGCCGACAGCCGAATGAGCAGTTCTTC.

V usage is TRBV7-3 and J usage is TRBJ2-3; perhaps TRBD1 as D (6 bases). Germline lookup yields CDR1 SGHTA and CDR2 FQGTGA. Between the trimmed V and J ends, which lost 6 bases and 9 bases, there was a span of 22 bases. There are 15 residues in the CDR3. CDR3: CASRPTGSGYDTQYF. The CDR3 nucleotides read TGTGCCAGCAGACCAACAGGGTCTGGATACGACACGCAGTATTTT. Using reference TRBV7-3 and TRBJ2-3 for the parts outside the CDR3, the full variable domain is GAGVSQTPSNKVTEKGKYVELRCDPISGHTALYWYRQSLGQGPEFLIYFQGTGAADDSGLPNDRFFAVRPEGSVSTLKIQRTERGDSAVYLCASRPTGSGYDTQYFGPGTRLTVL.

This clone was detected only once. The chain is built from TRBV2 and TRBJ2-3, with D tentatively TRBD2 (6 bases). This CDR3 contains 15 residues. Germline lookup yields CDR1 SNHLY and CDR2 FYNNEI. V was shortened by 6 bases and J by 0 bases, with 13 bases between the two germline ends. This CDR3 is CASRDLATSTDTQYF. In nucleotides, the CDR3 is TGTGCCAGCAGGGATCTAGCGACTAGCACAGATACGCAGTATTTT.

The V call is TRBV7-9, the J call TRBJ1-6; no firm D call. The germline V gene encodes CDR1 SEHNR and CDR2 FQNEAQ (reference sequence). The V and J ends lost 4 bases and 5 bases respectively, with 15 bases between them. This CDR3 is built from 16 residues. The CDR3 nucleotides are TGTGCCAGCAGCTCCCTGGCGGCAGAACATAATTCACCCCTCCACTTT. It yields the protein CASSSLAAEHNSPLHF.

The chain is built from TRBV7-9 and TRBJ1-5; D gene ambiguous. V dropped 1 base and J dropped 4 bases, with 11 bases sitting between them. This CDR3 contains 15 residues. CDR1 SEHNR and CDR2 FQNEAQ come from the germline V gene (reference sequence). In DNA form, the CDR3 reads TGTGCCAGCAGCTTAGGGTGGTCCACGAATCAGCCCCAGCATTTT. Amino acids: CASSLGWSTNQPQHF.

The chain uses TRBV10-3 and TRBJ2-7; D may be TRBD1 (7 bases). The CDR3 spans 12 residues. The ends were cut back, 8 bases at V and 3 bases at J, with 11 bases in the middle. Germline V CDR1 and CDR2: ENHRY, SYGVKD. The CDR3 here is CAIGGTDYEQYF. The CDR3 region has the DNA TGTGCCATCGGCGGGACAGACTACGAGCAGTACTTC.

The chain couples TRBV6-2 or TRBV6-3 to TRBJ2-3; D is unclear. From germline, CDR1 is MNHEY and CDR2 SVGEGT. The CDR3 is made up of 14 amino acids. V was shortened by 3 bases and J by 2 bases, with 9 bases between the two germline ends. The CDR3 sequence is CASSYRLPTDTQYF. The CDR3, as DNA: TGTGCCAGCAGTTATCGACTGCCCACAGATACGCAGTATTTT.

The chain is built from TRBV28 and TRBJ1-5; no reliable D call. The ends were cut back, 5 bases at V and 2 bases at J, with 16 bases in the middle. This CDR3 spans 16 amino acids. Germline values: CDR1 MDHEN, CDR2 SYDVKM. CDR3 region: CASSMGGRPGNQPQHF. Written as DNA, the CDR3 is TGTGCCAGCAGTATGGGCGGACGGCCGGGCAATCAGCCCCAGCATTTT.

The V call is TRBV28, the J call TRBJ1-1; D not certain. Trimming took off 3 bases at V and 2 bases at J, with 7 bases between the two ends. The CDR3 spans 13 residues. CDR1 is MDHEN and CDR2 is SYDVKM in the germline V gene. This CDR3 reads CASSFLRNTEAFF. CDR3 nucleotides: TGTGCCAGCAGTTTCCTTAGAAACACTGAAGCTTTCTTT.

This clone has a handful of counts. This chain connects TRBV28 to TRBJ2-7, with D tentatively TRBD2 (7 bases). The V gene lost 0 bases and the J gene lost 1 base, with 16 bases spanning the gap. This CDR3 is built from 17 residues. Germline CDR1 MDHEN, CDR2 SYDVKM. The CDR3 DNA follows: TGTGCCAGCAGTTTATGGGGGGGGGCCCAACGATCCTACGAGCAGTACTTC. Translation gives CASSLWGGAQRSYEQYF.

This clone was seen only a few times. The chain links TRBV24-1 to TRBJ2-3; 12 bases are shared with TRBD2. Trimming at V came to 4 bases and at J to 6 bases, leaving 7 bases not matched to a gene. CDR1 is KGHDR and CDR2 is SFDVKD in the germline V gene. CDR3 length: 16 residues. Written as DNA, the CDR3 is TGTGCCACCAGTGACCCGAGACTAGCGGGGGAGGATACGCAGTATTTT. Its translation: CATSDPRLAGEDTQYF.

Regarding this clone: One end of the junction does not line up with germline, which may come from a read error. V is TRBV7-7 and J is TRBJ2-2, with D perhaps TRBD1 (6 bases). This CDR3 spans 19 amino acids. Germline CDR1 reads SSHAT; CDR2 reads FNYEAQ (reference sequence). The CDR3 DNA sequence: TGTGCTAGCAGCTTTAGCGAATCTTGGGGGCCTCGGGACACCGGGGAGCTGTTTTTT. It yields the protein CASSFSESWGPRDTGELFF.

The chain combines TRBV28 with TRBJ1-1; 7 positions match TRBD1. Germline V gene lookup returns CDR1 MDHEN and CDR2 SYDVKM. The V segment lost 8 bases and the J segment 10 bases; nucleotides outside the gene matches: 7. The CDR3 contains 11 residues. The CDR3 region has the DNA TGTGCCAGCCGGAGGGCAGGGGGAGCTTTCTTT. Amino acids: CASRRAGGAFF.

This clone was picked up one time. This chain joins TRBV19 and TRBJ2-5; the match to TRBD1 covers 8 bases. The V and J ends lost 5 bases and 5 bases, in that order; junction bases with no gene match: 16. This CDR3 has 17 residues. Germline loops: CDR1 LNHDA, CDR2 SQIVND (reference sequence). The DNA of the CDR3 is TGTGCCAGTAGTCCCCCGCGACAGGGGTCGGGTAGGGAGACCCAGTACTTC. It is translated as CASSPPRQGSGRETQYF. The whole variable domain, remainder taken from reference TRBV19 and TRBJ2-5, is DGGITQSPKYLFRKEGQNVTLSCEQNLNHDAMYWYRQDPGQGLRLIYYSQIVNDFQKGDIAEGYSVSREKKESFPLTVTSAQKNPTAFYLCASSPPRQGSGRETQYFGPGTRLLVL.

The chain is built from TRBV30 and TRBJ1-2, with 7 bases identical to TRBD1. J was trimmed by 8 bases and V by 2 bases; bases with no gene match: 8. This CDR3 region has 13 residues. Per germline, CDR1 GTSNPN and CDR2 SVGIG (reference sequence). The CDR3 sequence is CAWSRDSLGGYTF. The CDR3 bases are TGTGCCTGGAGTAGGGACAGCCTTGGAGGCTACACCTTC.

The CDR3 bases are TGTGCCAGCAGCACTCCCCGACACCCCCGGTACACCGGGGAGCTGTTTTTT. This gives the protein CASSTPRHPRYTGELFF. The gene calls are TRBV21-1 and TRBJ2-2; the table names TRBD1, a call not compared with the DNA. TRBV21-1 is given as a pseudogene. The CDR3 is 17 residues long.

The chain uses TRBV18 and TRBJ1-5, with D unresolved. This CDR3 has 13 residues. Trimming shortened V by 2 bases and J by 6 bases, and 8 bases separated the two germline ends. Germline CDR1 KGHSH, CDR2 LQKENI. DNA for the CDR3: TGTGCCAGCTCACCAAGTCAGGCTCAGCCCCAGCATTTT. Its translation: CASSPSQAQPQHF.

This sequence joins TRBV13 and TRBJ2-1; 11 bases are shared with TRBD2. The CDR3 spans 17 residues. Germline CDR1 and CDR2: PRHDT and FYEKMQ (reference sequence). V lost 7 bases and J lost 2; bases outside the gene matches: 10. The CDR3 DNA reads as TGTGCCAGCATGGGTAGCGGGAGGGCAGTCCCCTACAATGAGCAGTTCTTC. This encodes CASMGSGRAVPYNEQFF.

V is TRBV24-1 and J is TRBJ1-2; D not certain. Germline V lookup: CDR1 KGHDR, CDR2 SFDVKD. V was trimmed by 1 base and J by 2 bases, leaving 4 bases between them. This CDR3 is 13 amino acids long. In nucleotides, the CDR3 is TGTGCCACCAGTGATTTCCCCAACTATGGCTACACCTTC. As protein: CATSDFPNYGYTF.

The J gene is TRBJ1-1, the V gene TRBV6-6, with TRBD1 as a possible D gene (6 bases). There are 11 residues in the CDR3. The V and J ends lost 6 bases and 12 bases respectively, with 14 bases between them. Germline V gene sequence: CDR1 MNHNY, CDR2 SVGAGI (reference sequence). CDR3 amino acids: CASRDSLSPFF. The CDR3 DNA reads as TGTGCCAGCAGGGACAGTCTTTCCCCTTTCTTT.

This chain connects TRBV18 to TRBJ1-2; the D is unclear. V was cut by 3 bases and J by 3 bases, with 11 bases left in between. This CDR3 is built from 14 residues. The germline V gene has CDR1 KGHSH and CDR2 LQKENI. CDR3 DNA sequence: TGTGCCAGCTCACCCAGTTTTGTACACTATGGCTACACCTTC. Protein: CASSPSFVHYGYTF.

The genes are TRBV6-4 and TRBJ2-1; TRBD2 is a possible D gene (5 bases). Germline CDR1 is MRHNA and CDR2 is SNTAGT. This CDR3 spans 12 amino acids. Trimming stripped 8 bases from V and 7 bases from J, with 12 bases between. CDR3 nucleotide sequence: TGTGCCAGCCCGAGGGAACAGAATGAGCAGTTCTTC. It is translated as CASPREQNEQFF.

The V call is TRBV9, the J call TRBJ2-7, with no clear D. CDR3 length equals 14 residues. Per germline, CDR1 SGDLS and CDR2 YYNGEE. V was trimmed by 4 bases and J by 2 bases, leaving 13 bases between them. CDR3 in DNA: TGTGCCAGCAGCCCCCTAGAGGTAGCCTACGAGCAGTACTTC. It is translated as CASSPLEVAYEQYF.

This clone was observed a few times. This chain's CDR3 is CASSQDRTSGFTGELFF. The DNA of the CDR3 is TGTGCCAGCAGCCAAGATCGCACTAGCGGTTTCACCGGGGAGCTGTTTTTT. The rearrangement uses TRBV3-1 (or the pseudogene TRBV3-2) and TRBJ2-2; 8 nucleotides line up with TRBD2. Germline loops: CDR1 LGHDT, CDR2 YNNKEL (reference sequence). This CDR3 contains 17 residues. Unmatched junction bases numbered 7, after V lost 0 bases and J lost 4 bases.

This clone has just one count. This chain connects TRBV30 to TRBJ1-2; TRBD1 is a possible D gene (5 bases). The germline CDR1 and CDR2 sequences are GTSNPN and SVGIG (reference sequence). V lost 0 bases and J lost 3, with 14 bases in between. CDR3 length equals 15 residues. CDR3 amino acids: CAWSVGFTQDYGYTF. CDR3 DNA sequence: TGTGCCTGGAGTGTAGGGTTTACACAGGACTATGGCTACACCTTC. Looking up the rest from reference TRBV30 and TRBJ1-2 gives the full variable domain: SQTIHQWPATLVQPVGSPLSLECTVEGTSNPNLYWYRQAAGRGLQLLFYSVGIGQISSEVPQNLSASRPQDRQFILSSKKLLLSDSGFYLCAWSVGFTQDYGYTFGSGTRLTVV.

The chain employs TRBV7-9 and TRBJ1-6; D unresolved. From germline, CDR1 is SEHNR and CDR2 FQNEAQ (reference sequence). The CDR3 length is 15 residues. V lost 0 bases and J lost 13, with 16 bases in between. The CDR3 DNA follows: TGTGCCAGCAGCTTAGCGGACCGGGTTAGCGTTCCCCTCCACTTT. Its protein product is CASSLADRVSVPLHF.

The CDR3 here is CASSPITGQGRNSPLHF. The CDR3, as DNA: TGTGCCAGCTCACCAATTACGGGACAGGGGCGGAATTCACCCCTCCACTTT. The chain uses TRBV18 and TRBJ1-6; 10 positions match TRBD1. This CDR3 is built from 17 residues. Germline CDR1 and CDR2: KGHSH and LQKENI. J gave up 7 bases and V 2 bases, and 8 bases lay outside the gene matches.